This T cell receptor (beta chain) was documented in a study of cytomegalovirus exposure and HLA in healthy donors. Study information: Out of 350 to 400 genotyped donors, roughly 80% belonged to the Caucasian-associated ancestry cluster.

Study observations and caveats: In a later analysis, several top co-occurrence clusters appeared linked to parvovirus B19, influenza, CMV and Epstein-Barr virus.

The CDR3 has 13 amino acids. Germline loops: CDR1 LNHDA, CDR2 SQIVND (reference sequence). J gave up 5 bases and V 6 bases, and 5 bases lay outside the gene matches. Regarding this clone: Its specificity is not known.

The PCR ran on 60 Vbeta and 13 Jbeta primers. Assay used: immunoSEQ multiplex PCR; TCRdb lists only in-frame clones, some missing. The sample lists 85,000 to 130,000 clones; about 75% were seen once. The source is a man aged 55 to 70 in good health and CMV-seropositive. The sequenced material came from PBMCs. The rearrangement joins TRBV19 to TRBJ2-7; 9 bases fit TRBD1. The CDR3, as DNA: TGTGCCAGTAGCCTGACAGGGGGAAACGAGCAGTACTTC. This encodes CASSLTGGNEQYF.